The 32 T cell receptor beta chains reported below all come from one sample, sequenced in a study of cytotoxic CD8 clonotypes in ibrutinib-treated CLL. The table came from immunoSEQ multiplex PCR; TCRdb's copy has only in-frame clones and leaves some out. The table shows approximately 84,000 clones, with 86% occurring only once. The source was PBMCs, collected before ibrutinib treatment. The receptors here all came from a human donor with chronic lymphocytic leukemia.

J is TRBJ2-7 and V is TRBV10-2, with TRBD2 as a possible D gene (5 bases). The CDR3 has 12 residues. Germline V CDR1 and CDR2: WSHSY, SAAADI. Trimming shortened V by 3 bases and J by 7 bases, and 10 bases separated the two germline ends. The CDR3 sequence is CASSDVQREQYF. CDR3 DNA sequence: TGCGCCAGCAGTGATGTCCAGCGGGAGCAGTACTTC.

In DNA form, the CDR3 reads TGTGCCAGCAGCTCCTCCCGCGGGGAGAAGTACTTC. It codes for CASSSSRGEKYF. This rearrangement joins TRBV9 to TRBJ2-5, with D possibly TRBD2 on 6 matching bases. CDR3 size: 12 residues. Germline CDR1 and CDR2: SGDLS and YYNGEE. Trimming removed 4 bases at V and 12 bases at J, with 16 bases between.

The chain combines TRBV4-1 with TRBJ2-3, with D unresolved. The CDR3 spans 12 residues. Germline CDR1 and CDR2: MGHRA and YSYEKL. V was clipped by 4 bases and J by 4 bases, with 6 bases between them. The CDR3 protein is CASSRVPDTQYF. The CDR3 DNA reads as TGCGCCAGCAGCCGTGTCCCAGATACGCAGTATTTT.

This chain joins TRBV6-4 and TRBJ1-2; possible D gene TRBD1, 5 bases. CDR3 length: 14 amino acids. The V gene lost 5 bases and the J gene lost 4 bases, with 14 bases spanning the gap. CDR1 is MRHNA, CDR2 SNTAGT, per germline. The chain's CDR3 is CASSRDQTFYGYTF. The CDR3 bases are TGTGCCAGCAGTCGGGACCAGACCTTCTATGGCTACACCTTC.

V gene TRBV7-2 combines with J gene TRBJ2-7; D tentatively fits TRBD1 or TRBD2 (5 bases each). Germline V gene data show CDR1 as SGHTA and CDR2 as FQGNSA. V lost 5 bases and J lost 0, with 14 bases in between. This CDR3 spans 15 amino acids. CDR3 coding DNA: TGTGCCAGCAGCCTACGGGACCGTTCCTCCTACGAGCAGTACTTC. Translating it yields CASSLRDRSSYEQYF.

The rearrangement uses TRBV2 and TRBJ2-5, with 10 nucleotides matching TRBD1. This CDR3 spans 14 amino acids. J lost 5 bases, V lost 6 bases, and 6 bases had no gene match. Germline V CDR1 and CDR2: SNHLY, FYNNEI. The chain's CDR3 is CASRATGGEETQYF. DNA for the CDR3: TGTGCCAGCAGGGCGACAGGGGGCGAGGAGACCCAGTACTTC.

There are a few counts of this clone. The chain combines TRBV7-2 with TRBJ2-1, with TRBD2 matching 8 bases. Germline CDR1 and CDR2: SGHTA and FQGNSA. The length of the CDR3 is 16 residues. J lost 7 bases, V lost 5 bases, and 13 bases had no gene match. The CDR3 nucleotides read TGTGCCAGCAGCGCAGAGCGGGAGTTCTCAGATAATGAGCAGTTCTTC. Its translation: CASSAEREFSDNEQFF.

This clone appeared a single time. J is TRBJ2-3 and V is TRBV20-1; the D gene is possibly TRBD2 (5 bases). Trimming shortened V by 3 bases and J by 5 bases, and 6 bases separated the two germline ends. Germline lookup yields CDR1 DFQATT and CDR2 SNEGSKA (reference sequence). The CDR3 spans 11 residues. CDR3: CSASSGDTQYF. Here the CDR3 DNA reads TGCAGTGCTAGCAGCGGAGATACGCAGTATTTT.

The rearrangement links TRBV7-9 to TRBJ2-7; 7 bases map to TRBD1. Trimming at V came to 5 bases and at J to 2 bases, leaving 9 bases not matched to a gene. This CDR3 spans 15 amino acids. Germline values: CDR1 SEHNR, CDR2 FQNEAQ (reference sequence). Here the CDR3 reads CASSDGQVLAYEQYF. Here the CDR3 DNA reads TGTGCCAGCAGCGACGGACAGGTCCTAGCCTACGAGCAGTACTTC.

V gene TRBV28 combines with J gene TRBJ1-2; possible D gene TRBD1, 5 bases. V shed 11 bases and J shed 0 bases, with 19 bases lying between them. The CDR3 is 15 residues long. The germline gives CDR1 MDHEN, CDR2 SYDVKM. The CDR3 DNA reads as TGTGCCCATTCAGGTCGGGGCATTGCTAACTATGGCTACACCTTC. It encodes CAHSGRGIANYGYTF.

This clone turned up a few times. The chain links TRBV19 to TRBJ1-5; D gene uncertain. Germline V gene lookup returns CDR1 LNHDA and CDR2 SQIVND (reference sequence). V was trimmed by 5 bases and J by 4 bases, leaving 3 bases between them. The CDR3 is 11 residues long. The CDR3 coding sequence is TGTGCCAGTAGTTCGAATCAGCCCCAGCATTTT. This translates into CASSSNQPQHF. Supplemented by reference TRBV19 and TRBJ1-5, the full variable domain reads DGGITQSPKYLFRKEGQNVTLSCEQNLNHDAMYWYRQDPGQGLRLIYYSQIVNDFQKGDIAEGYSVSREKKESFPLTVTSAQKNPTAFYLCASSSNQPQHFGDGTRLSIL.

This chain links TRBV30 with TRBJ1-2; tentative D call: TRBD1 (6 bases). CDR3 length: 13 residues. Germline assignment: CDR1 GTSNPN and CDR2 SVGIG (reference sequence). V lost 4 bases and J lost 4, with 13 bases in between. Written as DNA, the CDR3 is TGTGCCTGGAACAAGGGGGGGACCTATGGCTACACCTTC. It translates to CAWNKGGTYGYTF.

The chain employs TRBV7-9 and TRBJ2-7, with TRBD1 matching over 8 bases. From germline, CDR1 is SEHNR and CDR2 FQNEAQ (reference sequence). V lost 5 bases to trimming and J lost 4 bases; unmatched junction nucleotides: 13. This CDR3 region has 16 residues. The chain's CDR3 is CASSPRQGTHLYEQYF. The CDR3 DNA sequence: TGTGCCAGCAGCCCGCGACAGGGGACGCATCTATACGAGCAGTACTTC.

V gene TRBV11-2 combines with J gene TRBJ2-2; 7 bases match TRBD2. Germline V gives CDR1 SGHAT, CDR2 FQNNGV. The trim removed 1 base at V and 5 bases at J, leaving 7 bases unmatched. This CDR3 is built from 16 residues. The CDR3 sequence is CASSLAGGGSTGELFF. The CDR3 DNA reads TGTGCCAGCAGCTTAGCCGGCGGGGGTTCAACCGGGGAGCTGTTTTTT.

The rearrangement joins TRBV4-1 to TRBJ2-7, with 7 bases identical to TRBD2. V gave up 0 bases and J gave up 0 bases; unmatched junction bases: 11. Germline-derived CDR1 and CDR2 are MGHRA and YSYEKL. CDR3 length: 18 amino acids. CDR3 in amino acids: CASSQESFLLADSYEQYF. CDR3 sequence (DNA): TGCGCCAGCAGCCAAGAGTCCTTCCTGCTAGCGGACTCCTACGAGCAGTACTTC.

The CDR3 nucleotides read TGCGCCAGCAGCTTGGAAGGGGTTTCTTACGAGCAGTACTTC. Translated, it gives CASSLEGVSYEQYF. V is TRBV5-1 and J is TRBJ2-7, with D maybe TRBD1 (5 bases). Trimming took off 0 bases at V and 4 bases at J, with 11 bases between the two ends. This CDR3 is 14 amino acids long. Germline loops: CDR1 SGHRS, CDR2 YFSETQ.

This chain links TRBV7-9 with TRBJ2-7; TRBD2 aligns across 8 bases. CDR3 length: 17 residues. Germline CDR1 SEHNR, CDR2 FQNEAQ (reference sequence). With V trimmed by 11 bases and J by 4 bases, 22 bases remained unmatched. CDR3 in DNA: TGTGCCGTACGCCCAGAGGAGCGGGAGAGCCCAGGGTACGAGCAGTACTTC. Translation gives CAVRPEERESPGYEQYF. Full variable domain (missing parts from reference TRBV7-9 and TRBJ2-7): DTGVSQNPRHKITKRGQNVTFRCDPISEHNRLYWYRQTLGQGPEFLTYFQNEAQLEKSRLLSDRFSAERPKGSFSTLEIQRTEQGDSAMYLCAVRPEERESPGYEQYFGPGTRLTVT.

This clone has just a few counts. The rearrangement joins TRBV5-1 to TRBJ2-5, with TRBD1 identical over 7 bases. The CDR3 is 14 residues long. The V gene end was trimmed by 5 bases and the J gene end by 3 bases; junction bases not matched to a gene: 7. Germline assignment: CDR1 SGHRS and CDR2 YFSETQ. CDR3 residues: CASRGLQGEETQYF. DNA for the CDR3: TGCGCCAGCAGAGGGCTGCAGGGGGAAGAGACCCAGTACTTC.

V usage is TRBV7-8 and J usage is TRBJ1-3; 10 positions match TRBD1. Germline V gene sequence: CDR1 SGHVS, CDR2 FQNEAQ. CDR3 length equals 18 residues. Trimming removed 5 bases from V and 3 bases from J; junction bases left unmatched: 13. DNA of the CDR3: TGTGCCAGCAGCCCTCGGGACAGGGGTACGATGGGTGGAAACACCATATATTTT. Protein sequence: CASSPRDRGTMGGNTIYF.

The chain has TRBV7-9 and TRBJ1-4; possibly TRBD1 for D (6 bases). Germline assignment: CDR1 SEHNR and CDR2 FQNEAQ (reference sequence). V was clipped by 2 bases and J by 8 bases, with 15 bases between them. The CDR3 runs to 15 residues. CDR3 sequence (DNA): TGTGCCAGCAGCTTAACGGCAGGGGCTGGCGAAAAACTGTTTTTT. Translating it yields CASSLTAGAGEKLFF.

This clone has just a few counts. This chain joins TRBV6-1 and TRBJ2-6; D perhaps matches TRBD2 (6 bases). V was shortened by 10 bases and J by 0 bases, with 7 bases between the two germline ends. In germline, CDR1 is MNHNS, CDR2 SASEGT. CDR3 length equals 13 residues. The DNA for the CDR3 is TGTGCCACAGCGGGCTCTGGGGCCAACGTCCTGACTTTC. Residues: CATAGSGANVLTF.

This chain links TRBV9 with TRBJ2-7, with TRBD1 matching over 11 bases. V was clipped by 4 bases and J by 6 bases; unmatched bases: 12. The CDR3 has 16 amino acids. CDR1 and CDR2 from the germline V gene are SGDLS and YYNGEE. The CDR3 nucleotides read TGTGCCAGCAGCCCTCGACCTACAGGGACAGGGGGCGAGCAGTACTTC. Translating gives CASSPRPTGTGGEQYF.

This clone was picked up one time. The V call is TRBV6-5, the J call TRBJ1-2, with TRBD1 matching over 10 bases. The CDR3 spans 15 residues. Germline CDR1 is MNHEY and CDR2 is SVGAGI. Unmatched junction bases numbered 4, after V lost 5 bases and J lost 1 base. CDR3 in DNA: TGTGCCAGCAGTCGGGACAGGGGACGTAACTATGGCTACACCTTC. As protein: CASSRDRGRNYGYTF.

The V call is TRBV6-6, the J call TRBJ1-4, with D tentatively TRBD1 (5 bases). From germline, CDR1 is MNHNY and CDR2 SVGAGI (reference sequence). The length of the CDR3 is 16 residues. V lost 2 bases and J 3 bases, leaving 13 bases between the germline ends. The CDR3: CASSYTGRRANEKLFF. Here the CDR3 DNA reads TGTGCCAGCAGTTACACGGGACGACGGGCTAATGAAAAACTGTTTTTT.

This clone was observed once. This chain connects TRBV5-1 to TRBJ2-2; TRBD2 aligns across 8 bases. Per germline, CDR1 SGHRS and CDR2 YFSETQ. CDR3 length equals 17 residues. After removal of 4 bases from V and 5 bases from J, the junction contained 13 bases not matched to a gene. The chain's CDR3 is CASSRGSGGPRTGELFF. The CDR3 DNA follows: TGCGCCAGCAGCCGAGGGAGCGGGGGCCCTCGAACCGGGGAGCTGTTTTTT. Full variable domain (rest looked up from reference TRBV5-1 and TRBJ2-2): KAGVTQTPRYLIKTRGQQVTLSCSPISGHRSVSWYQQTPGQGLQFLFEYFSETQRNKGNFPGRFSGRQFSNSRSEMNVSTLELGDSALYLCASSRGSGGPRTGELFFGEGSRLTVL.

This clone was detected many times. The J gene is TRBJ1-1, the V gene TRBV21-1. TRBV21-1 is termed a pseudogene. The CDR3 is 14 residues long. The CDR3 reads CASSKGGGYTEAFF. In DNA, the CDR3 is TGTGCCAGCAGCAAAGGAGGAGGGTACACTGAAGCTTTCTTT.

The chain combines TRBV4-1 with TRBJ1-1; D is uncertain. V lost 0 bases to trimming and J lost 2 bases, with 4 bases between them. Looked up from germline, CDR1 is MGHRA and CDR2 is YSYEKL. CDR3 size: 13 residues. The CDR3 DNA follows: TGCGCCAGCAGCCAAGACACCAACACTGAAGCTTTCTTT. It specifies CASSQDTNTEAFF.

The CDR3 loop reads CTSIHRGKDGANVLTF. The DNA for the CDR3 is TGCACCAGCATCCACAGGGGAAAGGATGGGGCCAACGTCCTGACTTTC. The V gene is TRBV1, the J gene TRBJ2-6; TRBD1 is the table's D call and was not checked against the DNA. TRBV1 has pseudogene status. The CDR3 loop spans 16 amino acids.

The chain is built from TRBV30 and TRBJ2-7; the match to TRBD2 covers 11 bases. The CDR3 consists of 14 residues. The V gene end was trimmed by 3 bases and the J gene end by 2 bases; junction bases not matched to a gene: 3. The germline CDR1 and CDR2 sequences are GTSNPN and SVGIG (reference sequence). Written as DNA, the CDR3 is TGTGCCTGGAGGTTACTAGCGGGAGCCTACGAGCAGTACTTC. It translates to CAWRLLAGAYEQYF.

The CDR3 DNA sequence: TGTGCCAGCTCACCGGCCCCGGACTCTGGAAACACCATATATTTT. Protein: CASSPAPDSGNTIYF. This rearrangement joins TRBV18 to TRBJ1-3; D ambiguous. The V gene's germline CDR1 is KGHSH and CDR2 LQKENI. The CDR3 totals 15 residues. V was trimmed by 3 bases and J by 0 bases, leaving 9 bases between them. Drawing the rest from reference TRBV18 and TRBJ1-3, the complete variable domain is NAGVMQNPRHLVRRRGQEARLRCSPMKGHSHVYWYRQLPEEGLKFMVYLQKENIIDESGMPKERFSAEFPKEGPSILRIQQVVRGDSAAYFCASSPAPDSGNTIYFGEGSWLTVV.

The chain joins TRBV15 to TRBJ2-3; D is ambiguous. Germline V gene data show CDR1 as LNHNV and CDR2 as YYDKDF (reference sequence). CDR3 length equals 13 residues. Trimming removed 9 bases from V and 1 base from J, with 11 bases in between. CDR3 amino acids: CATKGVGTDTQYF. The CDR3 region has the DNA TGTGCCACGAAGGGCGTGGGCACAGATACGCAGTATTTT.

This chain links TRBV9 with TRBJ2-1; TRBD1 aligns across 7 bases. The germline V gene encodes CDR1 SGDLS and CDR2 YYNGEE. The J segment lost 6 bases and the V segment lost 0 bases, leaving 6 bases of the junction unmatched. CDR3 size: 15 residues. The CDR3 is CASSVVGTERNEQFF. The CDR3 nucleotides are TGTGCCAGCAGCGTAGTTGGGACAGAGCGCAATGAGCAGTTCTTC.